This T cell receptor beta chain was obtained from a study of identical twins. Trimming left V 5 bases short and J 6 bases short, with 14 bases between. CDR3 length: 14 amino acids. MiXCR, applied by TCRdb to the 5' RACE reads, yields one record per CDR3 protein. The profile shows around 250,000 distinct CDR3 sequences, roughly 12% of them singletons. This clonotype has at least ten counts. The data also belong to a second study, concerning yellow fever vaccine responses in identical twins.

Sequencing was done on a sample of memory (CD45RO+) T cells sorted from blood. The chain has TRBV12-3 or TRBV12-4 and TRBJ1-5, with a weak D call TRBD1 (5 bases). This TCR derives from a woman between 18 and 29 years old in good health. CDR3 loop: CASSTGGPGQPQHF. As DNA, the CDR3 is TGTGCCAGCAGTACCGGGGGTCCGGGTCAGCCCCAGCATTTT.